The entry below gives a single T cell receptor (beta chain) sequence along with its context. The sample belongs to a study of blood T cells in healthy people across ages. The second PCR ran roughly 6 to 11 cycles with a sample-barcoded 5' primer and J-beta primers. Using its own MiXCR run on the 5' RACE reads, TCRdb lists one record per CDR3 protein. The sample contains under 2,000,000 distinct CDR3 sequences, around 48% of which appear only once. There are 15 residues in the CDR3. V usage is TRBV21-1 and J usage is TRBJ1-4. TRBV21-1 is flagged as a pseudogene. The sample comprised blood. This TCR derives from a woman in her thirties or forties in good health. In DNA, the CDR3 is TGTGCCAGCAGCAAAGGGGTTAGAACTAATGAAAAACTGTTTTTT. This sequence encodes CASSKGVRTNEKLFF.